This record covers a single TCR beta chain. The data were taken from a study of PD-L1 blockade in urothelial cancer. About the research overall: Every 3 weeks, patients received intravenous atezolizumab 1,200 mg, beginning 2014. Patients with male sex and bladder-origin urothelial cancer accounted for about 90% of the 29 enrolled. Blood was subjected to analysis at 3 weeks (second dose) and 6 weeks following treatment start. Across blood samples, T cells had a median count of approximately 130,000.

Libraries were prepared by immunoSEQ multiplex PCR; TCRdb keeps only in-frame clonotypes and omits some of them. The top ten hold 15% of the sample, which has about 72,000 clones, 75% to 90% seen once. The time point here: pretreatment peripheral blood. Trimming took off 4 bases at V and 2 bases at J, with 13 bases between the two ends. Per germline, CDR1 SGHKS and CDR2 YYEKEE (reference sequence). The CDR3 consists of 15 residues. The rearrangement links TRBV5-5 to TRBJ1-3; D perhaps matches TRBD1 (5 bases). The sample in question was PBMCs, obtained around atezolizumab (anti-PD-L1) treatment. This sequence was found in a man aged 60 to 75 with urothelial cancer. CDR3: CASSPLAGPGNTIYF. DNA of the CDR3: TGTGCCAGCAGCCCCTTGGCGGGGCCTGGAAACACCATATATTTT.